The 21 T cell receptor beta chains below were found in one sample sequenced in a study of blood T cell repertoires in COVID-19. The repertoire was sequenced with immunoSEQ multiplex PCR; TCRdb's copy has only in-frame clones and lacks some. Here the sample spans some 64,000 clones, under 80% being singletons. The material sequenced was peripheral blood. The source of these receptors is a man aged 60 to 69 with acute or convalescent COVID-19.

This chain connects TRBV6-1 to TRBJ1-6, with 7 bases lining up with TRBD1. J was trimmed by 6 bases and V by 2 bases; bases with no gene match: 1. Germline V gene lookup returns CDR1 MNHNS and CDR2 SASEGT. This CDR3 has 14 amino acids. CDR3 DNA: TGTGCCAGCAGTGAACAGGGGGGTAATTCACCCCTCCACTTT. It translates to CASSEQGGNSPLHF.

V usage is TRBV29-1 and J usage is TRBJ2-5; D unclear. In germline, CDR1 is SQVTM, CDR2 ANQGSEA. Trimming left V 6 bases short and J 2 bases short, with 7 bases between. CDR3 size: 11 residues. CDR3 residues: CSVNGQETQYF. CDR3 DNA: TGCAGCGTAAACGGGCAAGAGACCCAGTACTTC.

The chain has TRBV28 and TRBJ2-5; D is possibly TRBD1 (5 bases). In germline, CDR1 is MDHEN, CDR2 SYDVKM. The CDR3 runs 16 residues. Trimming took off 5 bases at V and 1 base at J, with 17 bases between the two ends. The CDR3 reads CASSPPRRGFQETQYF. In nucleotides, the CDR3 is TGTGCCAGCAGTCCCCCGAGAAGGGGATTCCAAGAGACCCAGTACTTC.

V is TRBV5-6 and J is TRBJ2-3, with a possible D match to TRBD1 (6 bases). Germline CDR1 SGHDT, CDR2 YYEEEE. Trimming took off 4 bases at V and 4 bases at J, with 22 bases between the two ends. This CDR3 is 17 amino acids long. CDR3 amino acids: CASSDVVGQGKPDTQYF. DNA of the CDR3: TGTGCCAGCAGCGACGTAGTTGGGCAGGGGAAGCCAGATACGCAGTATTTT.

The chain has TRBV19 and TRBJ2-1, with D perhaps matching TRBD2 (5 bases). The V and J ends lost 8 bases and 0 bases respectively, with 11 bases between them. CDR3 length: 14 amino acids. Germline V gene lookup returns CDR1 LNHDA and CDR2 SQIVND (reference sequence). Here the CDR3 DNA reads TGTGCCAGTCTCGGAGGCGGCTCCTACAATGAGCAGTTCTTC. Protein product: CASLGGGSYNEQFF.

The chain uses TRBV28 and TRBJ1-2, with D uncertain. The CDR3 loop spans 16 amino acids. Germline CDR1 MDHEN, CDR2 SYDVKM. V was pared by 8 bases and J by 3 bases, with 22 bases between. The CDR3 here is CASGLTRPNSDYGYTF. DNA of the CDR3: TGTGCCAGCGGATTGACAAGGCCCAACTCTGACTATGGCTACACCTTC.

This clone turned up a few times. The CDR3 coding sequence is TGTGCCAGCTCACCACCGATGACAGGGAGCGGTCAGCCCCAGCATTTT. Amino acid sequence: CASSPPMTGSGQPQHF. V and J are TRBV18 and TRBJ1-5; 7 bases are a match to TRBD1. V lost 0 bases to trimming and J lost 6 bases; unmatched junction nucleotides: 8. Germline values: CDR1 KGHSH, CDR2 LQKENI. This CDR3 is 16 amino acids long. The complete variable domain, with remaining parts taken from reference TRBV18 and TRBJ1-5, reads NAGVMQNPRHLVRRRGQEARLRCSPMKGHSHVYWYRQLPEEGLKFMVYLQKENIIDESGMPKERFSAEFPKEGPSILRIQQVVRGDSAAYFCASSPPMTGSGQPQHFGDGTRLSIL.

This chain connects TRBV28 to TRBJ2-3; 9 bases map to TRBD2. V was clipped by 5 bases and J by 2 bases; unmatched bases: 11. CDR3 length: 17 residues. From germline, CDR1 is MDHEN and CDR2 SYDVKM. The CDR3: CASSPLPGLATTDTQYF. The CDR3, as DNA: TGTGCCAGCAGTCCCCTGCCGGGACTAGCTACCACAGATACGCAGTATTTT.

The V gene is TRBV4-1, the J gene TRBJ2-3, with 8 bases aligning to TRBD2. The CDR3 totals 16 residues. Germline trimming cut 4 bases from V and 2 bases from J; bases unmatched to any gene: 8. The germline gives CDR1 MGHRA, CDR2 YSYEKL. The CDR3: CASSRSGSAATDTQYF. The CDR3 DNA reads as TGCGCCAGCAGCCGGAGCGGGAGCGCGGCCACAGATACGCAGTATTTT.

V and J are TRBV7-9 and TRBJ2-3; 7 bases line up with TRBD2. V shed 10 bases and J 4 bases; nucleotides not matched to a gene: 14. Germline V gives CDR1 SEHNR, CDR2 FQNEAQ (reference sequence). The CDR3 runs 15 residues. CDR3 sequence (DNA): TGTGCCACAACCCCAGAAGCGGGACTGGCAGATACGCAGTATTTT. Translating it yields CATTPEAGLADTQYF.

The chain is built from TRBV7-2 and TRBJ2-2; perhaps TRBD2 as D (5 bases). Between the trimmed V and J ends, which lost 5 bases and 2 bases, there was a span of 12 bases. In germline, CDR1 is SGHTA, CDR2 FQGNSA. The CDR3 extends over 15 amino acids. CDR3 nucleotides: TGTGCCAGCAGCCCCAGCGGTCTAAACACCGGGGAGCTGTTTTTT. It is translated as CASSPSGLNTGELFF.

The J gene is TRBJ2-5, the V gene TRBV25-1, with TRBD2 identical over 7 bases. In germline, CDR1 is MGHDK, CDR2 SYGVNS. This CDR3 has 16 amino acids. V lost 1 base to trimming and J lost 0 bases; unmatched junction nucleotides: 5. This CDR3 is CASSELTSANQETQYF. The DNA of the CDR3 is TGTGCCAGCAGTGAATTAACTAGCGCAAACCAAGAGACCCAGTACTTC.

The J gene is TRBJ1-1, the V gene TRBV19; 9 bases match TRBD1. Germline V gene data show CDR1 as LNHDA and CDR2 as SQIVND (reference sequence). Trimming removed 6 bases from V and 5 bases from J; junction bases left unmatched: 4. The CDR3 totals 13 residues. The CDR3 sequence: CASSRTGATEAFF. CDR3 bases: TGTGCCAGTAGCCGGACAGGGGCGACTGAAGCTTTCTTT.

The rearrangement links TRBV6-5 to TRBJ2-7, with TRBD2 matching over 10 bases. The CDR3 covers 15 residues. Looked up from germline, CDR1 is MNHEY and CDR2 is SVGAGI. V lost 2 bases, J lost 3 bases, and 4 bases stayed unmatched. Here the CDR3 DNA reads TGTGCCAGCAGTTACGGGCTAGCGGGAGACTACGAGCAGTACTTC. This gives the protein CASSYGLAGDYEQYF.

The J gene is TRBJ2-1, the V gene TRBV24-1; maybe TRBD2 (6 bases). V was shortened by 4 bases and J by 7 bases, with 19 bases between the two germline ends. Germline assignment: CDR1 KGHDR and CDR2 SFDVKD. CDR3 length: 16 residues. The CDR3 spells CATSDPRDWGKNEQFF. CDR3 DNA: TGTGCCACCAGTGACCCCCGGGACTGGGGGAAGAATGAGCAGTTCTTC.

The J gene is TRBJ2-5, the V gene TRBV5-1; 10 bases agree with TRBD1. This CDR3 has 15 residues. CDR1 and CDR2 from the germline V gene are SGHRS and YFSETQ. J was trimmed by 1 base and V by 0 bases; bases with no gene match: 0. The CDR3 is CASSLGQGAQETQYF. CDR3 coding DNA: TGCGCCAGCAGCTTGGGACAGGGGGCCCAAGAGACCCAGTACTTC.

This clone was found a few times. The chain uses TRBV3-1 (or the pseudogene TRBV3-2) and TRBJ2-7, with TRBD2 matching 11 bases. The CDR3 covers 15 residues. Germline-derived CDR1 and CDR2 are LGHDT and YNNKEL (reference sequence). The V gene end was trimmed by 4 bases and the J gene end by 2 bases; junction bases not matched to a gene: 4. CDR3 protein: CASSPGLAVTYEQYF. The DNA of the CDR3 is TGTGCCAGCAGCCCGGGACTAGCGGTGACCTACGAGCAGTACTTC.

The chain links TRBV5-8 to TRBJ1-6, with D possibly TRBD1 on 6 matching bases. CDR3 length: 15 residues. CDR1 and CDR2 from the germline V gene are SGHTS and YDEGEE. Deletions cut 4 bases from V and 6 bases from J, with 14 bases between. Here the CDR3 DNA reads TGTGCCAGCAGCCCCCGGGACATACTTAATTCACCCCTCCACTTT. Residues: CASSPRDILNSPLHF.

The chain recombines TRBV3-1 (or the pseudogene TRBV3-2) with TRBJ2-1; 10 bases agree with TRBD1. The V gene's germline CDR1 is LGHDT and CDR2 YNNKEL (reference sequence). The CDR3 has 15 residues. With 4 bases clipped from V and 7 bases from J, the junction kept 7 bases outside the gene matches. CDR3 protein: CASSRDRGQENEQFF. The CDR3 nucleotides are TGTGCCAGCAGCCGGGACAGGGGTCAGGAGAATGAGCAGTTCTTC.

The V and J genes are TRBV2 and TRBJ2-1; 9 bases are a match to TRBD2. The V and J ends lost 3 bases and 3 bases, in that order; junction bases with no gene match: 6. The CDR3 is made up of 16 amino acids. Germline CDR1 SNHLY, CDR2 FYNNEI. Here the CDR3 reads CASSEGLAGIYNEQFF. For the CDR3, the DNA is TGTGCCAGCAGTGAGGGGCTAGCGGGAATCTACAATGAGCAGTTCTTC.

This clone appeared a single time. The CDR3 region is CATSGRGLYEQYF. The CDR3 nucleotides read TGTGCCACCAGCGGCAGGGGGCTCTACGAGCAGTACTTC. The chain carries TRBV15 and TRBJ2-7, with 8 bases fitting TRBD1. V was clipped by 5 bases and J by 3 bases; unmatched bases: 3. CDR1 is LNHNV and CDR2 is YYDKDF in the germline V gene (reference sequence). The CDR3 runs 13 residues.